These T cell receptor beta chains were read from a single sample in a study of cytotoxic CD8 clonotypes in ibrutinib-treated CLL. TCRdb keeps only in-frame clones here, not all; method: immunoSEQ multiplex PCR. The table shows some 81,000 clones, with roughly 83% occurring only once. The specimen was PBMCs, collected after 12 months of ibrutinib treatment. These receptors all stem from a human donor with chronic lymphocytic leukemia. Both conserved end residues are part of each CDR3. The order of the fields is V gene, D gene, clone size, J gene, CDR3 DNA, CDR3 protein. D genes are given only for firm matches. The size field is filled for only some rows; it gives once, few, many or a size class.

V gene: TRBV25-1; D gene: NA; clone size: NA; J gene: TRBJ1-1; CDR3 DNA: TGTGCCAGCACCCGGGGGCGGGATGAAGCTTTCTTT; CDR3 protein: CASTRGRDEAFF
V gene: TRBV7-9; D gene: NA; clone size: NA; J gene: TRBJ1-1; CDR3 DNA: TGTGCCAGCAGCTTGGCGGGACCCACTGAAGCTTTCTTT; CDR3 protein: CASSLAGPTEAFF
V gene: TRBV18; D gene: NA; clone size: many; J gene: TRBJ1-2; CDR3 DNA: TGTGCCAGCTCACCACGTCCGGCGGACTATGGCTACACCTTC; CDR3 protein: CASSPRPADYGYTF
V gene: TRBV9; D gene: TRBD1; clone size: once; J gene: TRBJ1-5; CDR3 DNA: TGTGCCAGCAGCGTGCAGGGGGATCAGCCCCAGCATTTT; CDR3 protein: CASSVQGDQPQHF
V gene: TRBV9; D gene: NA; clone size: NA; J gene: TRBJ1-2; CDR3 DNA: TGTGCCAGCAGCGTAGGGGGAGGAGGGGATGGCTACACCTTC; CDR3 protein: CASSVGGGGDGYTF
V gene: TRBV7-2; D gene: NA; clone size: NA; J gene: TRBJ2-1; CDR3 DNA: TGTGCCAGCAGCCCCCGGGGAAGCTCCTACAATGAGCAGTTCTTC; CDR3 protein: CASSPRGSSYNEQFF
V gene: TRBV10-3; D gene: NA; clone size: NA; J gene: TRBJ2-7; CDR3 DNA: TGTGCCATCAGTGAGTCTGACGAGCAGTACTTC; CDR3 protein: CAISESDEQYF
V gene: TRBV7-2; D gene: TRBD2; clone size: NA; J gene: TRBJ2-5; CDR3 DNA: TGTGCCAGCAGCACCACTAGCGGGAGTGAGACCCAGTACTTC; CDR3 protein: CASSTTSGSETQYF
V gene: TRBV5-6; D gene: NA; clone size: NA; J gene: TRBJ1-1; CDR3 DNA: TGTGCCAGCAGCTCGGGACACACGAACACTGAAGCTTTCTTT; CDR3 protein: CASSSGHTNTEAFF
V gene: TRBV11-3; D gene: TRBD1; clone size: few; J gene: TRBJ2-5; CDR3 DNA: TGTGCCAGCAGCCCTCGGACAGGGGTCGGGGAGACCCAGTACTTC; CDR3 protein: CASSPRTGVGETQYF
V gene: TRBV6-6; D gene: NA; clone size: few; J gene: TRBJ1-5; CDR3 DNA: TGTGCCAGCACCCTTCGAGAGGGCAATCAGCCCCAGCATTTT; CDR3 protein: CASTLREGNQPQHF
V gene: TRBV14; D gene: NA; clone size: NA; J gene: TRBJ1-2; CDR3 DNA: TGTGCCAGCAGCCAAGTGAGGGGGGGGCCCCGCGAGCCCTATGGCTACACCTTC; CDR3 protein: CASSQVRGGPREPYGYTF
V gene: TRBV7-9; D gene: NA; clone size: NA; J gene: TRBJ2-5; CDR3 DNA: TGTGCCAGCAGCCCCGGGACAAACCGCCAAGAGACCCAGTACTTC; CDR3 protein: CASSPGTNRQETQYF
V gene: TRBV15; D gene: NA; clone size: NA; J gene: TRBJ2-7; CDR3 DNA: TGTGCCACCAGACCCCCAATCAGGAGATACGAGCAGTACTTC; CDR3 protein: CATRPPIRRYEQYF
V gene: TRBV29-1; D gene: NA; clone size: NA; J gene: TRBJ2-1; CDR3 DNA: TGCAGCGTTGAAGGGGCTAGCTCCCTCCTCTACAATGAGCAGTTCTTC; CDR3 protein: CSVEGASSLLYNEQFF
V gene: TRBV9; D gene: TRBD2; clone size: NA; J gene: TRBJ2-3; CDR3 DNA: TGTGCCAGCAGCGATGGGACTAGCGTTAGCACAGATACGCAGTATTTT; CDR3 protein: CASSDGTSVSTDTQYF
V gene: TRBV27; D gene: TRBD2; clone size: few; J gene: TRBJ2-3; CDR3 DNA: TGTGCCAGCAGTTTATTCAGTCGGGGGGCAGATACGCAGTATTTT; CDR3 protein: CASSLFSRGADTQYF
V gene: TRBV7-3; D gene: NA; clone size: NA; J gene: TRBJ2-3; CDR3 DNA: TGTGCCAGCAGCTTAGCGGCTAGTTCAGATACGCAGTATTTT; CDR3 protein: CASSLAASSDTQYF
V gene: TRBV6-6; D gene: NA; clone size: NA; J gene: TRBJ2-5; CDR3 DNA: TGTGCCAGCAGCCGACAGGAGGGTTTTGTGGAGACCCAGTACTTC; CDR3 protein: CASSRQEGFVETQYF
V gene: TRBV6-1; D gene: NA; clone size: NA; J gene: TRBJ2-1; CDR3 DNA: TGTGCCAGCAGTGAGGAGCACAATGAGCAGTTCTTC; CDR3 protein: CASSEEHNEQFF
V gene: TRBV11-1; D gene: TRBD1; clone size: NA; J gene: TRBJ1-2; CDR3 DNA: TGTGCCAGCAGCCCCGCCTGGGGGACAGAACGATATGGCTACACCTTC; CDR3 protein: CASSPAWGTERYGYTF
V gene: TRBV7-6; D gene: NA; clone size: NA; J gene: TRBJ2-4; CDR3 DNA: TGTGCCAGCAGCTTACTGGGCAGGGGGGACATTCAGTACTTC; CDR3 protein: CASSLLGRGDIQYF
V gene: TRBV4-3; D gene: TRBD2; clone size: once; J gene: TRBJ2-1; CDR3 DNA: TGCGCCAGCACCGGCGAATTTAATAGCGGGGGGGCAGGGGAGCAGTTCTTC; CDR3 protein: CASTGEFNSGGAGEQFF
V gene: TRBV28; D gene: NA; clone size: NA; J gene: TRBJ1-5; CDR3 DNA: TGTGCCATCAATGGACGGTTGTCAAATCAGCCCCAGCATTTT; CDR3 protein: CAINGRLSNQPQHF
V gene: TRBV4-3; D gene: TRBD1; clone size: NA; J gene: TRBJ2-5; CDR3 DNA: TGCGCCAGCAACCCAGGGACAGAAGAGACCCAGTACTTC; CDR3 protein: CASNPGTEETQYF
V gene: TRBV30; D gene: NA; clone size: few; J gene: TRBJ1-5; CDR3 DNA: TGTGCCTGGGATCCCGGGACCGGGTATCAGCCCCAGCATTTT; CDR3 protein: CAWDPGTGYQPQHF
V gene: TRBV11-2; D gene: TRBD1; clone size: NA; J gene: TRBJ2-3; CDR3 DNA: TGTGCCAGCAGCTTAGGGGCAGGGGGAACCCCTAGCACAGATACGCAGTATTTT; CDR3 protein: CASSLGAGGTPSTDTQYF
V gene: TRBV5-1; D gene: NA; clone size: NA; J gene: TRBJ1-1; CDR3 DNA: TGCGCCAGCAGCCTTTATGATGGTGAAGCTTTCTTT; CDR3 protein: CASSLYDGEAFF
V gene: TRBV5-1; D gene: NA; clone size: NA; J gene: TRBJ2-1; CDR3 DNA: TGCGCCAGCAGCTTGGGGGGGCTCAATAAGGACATTTTCTTC; CDR3 protein: CASSLGGLNKDIFF